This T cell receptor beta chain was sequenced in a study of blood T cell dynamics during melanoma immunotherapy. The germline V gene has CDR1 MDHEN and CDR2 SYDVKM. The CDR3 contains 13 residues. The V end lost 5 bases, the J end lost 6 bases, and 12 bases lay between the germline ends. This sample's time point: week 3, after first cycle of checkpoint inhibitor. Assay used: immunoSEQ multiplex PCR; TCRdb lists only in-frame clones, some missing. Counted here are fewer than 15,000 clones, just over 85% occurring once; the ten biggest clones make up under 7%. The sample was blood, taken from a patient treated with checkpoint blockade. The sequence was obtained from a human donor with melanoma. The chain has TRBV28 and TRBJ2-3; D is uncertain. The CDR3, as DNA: TGTGCCAGCAGTCCCGGGCCTTTTGATACGCAGTATTTT. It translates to CASSPGPFDTQYF.